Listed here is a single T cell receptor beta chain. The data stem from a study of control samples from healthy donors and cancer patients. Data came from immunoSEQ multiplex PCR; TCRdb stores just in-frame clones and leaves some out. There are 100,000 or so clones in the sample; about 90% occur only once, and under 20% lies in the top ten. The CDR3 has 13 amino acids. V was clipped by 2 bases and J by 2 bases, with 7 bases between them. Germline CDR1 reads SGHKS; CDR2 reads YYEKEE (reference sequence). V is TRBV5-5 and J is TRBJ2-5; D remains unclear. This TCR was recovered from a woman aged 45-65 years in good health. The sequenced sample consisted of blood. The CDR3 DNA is TGTGCCAGCAGCTTTGTCGGGCAAGAGACCCAGTACTTC. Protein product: CASSFVGQETQYF.